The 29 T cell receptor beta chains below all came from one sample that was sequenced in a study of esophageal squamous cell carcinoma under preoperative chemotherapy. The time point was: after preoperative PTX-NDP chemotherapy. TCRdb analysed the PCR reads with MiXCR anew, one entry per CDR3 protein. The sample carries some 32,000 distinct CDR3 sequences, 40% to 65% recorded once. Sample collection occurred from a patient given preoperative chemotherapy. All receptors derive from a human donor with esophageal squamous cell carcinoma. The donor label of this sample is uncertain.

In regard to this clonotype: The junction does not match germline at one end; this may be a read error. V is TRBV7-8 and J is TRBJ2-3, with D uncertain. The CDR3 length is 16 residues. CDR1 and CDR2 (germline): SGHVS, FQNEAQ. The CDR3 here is CAGSRLQAVSTDTQYF. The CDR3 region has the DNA TGTGCCGGCAGCCGCCTCCAGGCGGTGAGCACCGATACGCAGTATTTT. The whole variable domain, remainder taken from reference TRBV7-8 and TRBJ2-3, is GAGVSQSPRYKVAKRGQDVALRCDPISGHVSLFWYQQALGQGPEFLTYFQNEAQLDKSGLPSDRFFAERPEGSVSTLKIQRTQQEDSAVYLCAGSRLQAVSTDTQYFGPGTRLTVL.

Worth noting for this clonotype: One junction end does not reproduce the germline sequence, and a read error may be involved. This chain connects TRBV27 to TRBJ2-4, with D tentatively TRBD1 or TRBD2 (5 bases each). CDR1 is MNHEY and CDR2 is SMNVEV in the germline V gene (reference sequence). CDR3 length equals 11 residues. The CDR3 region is CASSGGEIQYF. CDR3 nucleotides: TGTGCGAGCAGTGGGGGAGAGATCCAGTACTTC.

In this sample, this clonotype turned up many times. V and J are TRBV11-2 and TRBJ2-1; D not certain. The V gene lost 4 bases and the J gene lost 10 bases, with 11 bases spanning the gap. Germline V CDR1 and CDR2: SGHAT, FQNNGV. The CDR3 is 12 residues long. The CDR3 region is CASSYRLDEQFF. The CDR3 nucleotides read TGTGCCAGCAGCTATCGACTTGACGAGCAGTTCTTC. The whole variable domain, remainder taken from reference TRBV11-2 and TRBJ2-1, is EAGVAQSPRYKIIEKRQSVAFWCNPISGHATLYWYQQILGQGPKLLIQFQNNGVVDDSQLPKDRFSAERLKGVDSTLKIQPAKLEDSAVYLCASSYRLDEQFFGPGTRLTVL.

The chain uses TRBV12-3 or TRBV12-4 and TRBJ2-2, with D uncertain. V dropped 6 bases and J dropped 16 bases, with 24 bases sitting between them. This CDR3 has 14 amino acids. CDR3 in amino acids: CASSISTDADTQFF. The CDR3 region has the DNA TGTGCCAGCAGCATTAGTACGGACGCCGATACGCAGTTTTTT.

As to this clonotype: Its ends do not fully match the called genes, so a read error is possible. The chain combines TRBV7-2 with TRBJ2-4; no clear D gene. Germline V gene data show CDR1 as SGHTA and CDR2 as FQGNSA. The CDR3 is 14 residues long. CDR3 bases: TGTGCCAGCAGCTTAGTCACAACCGAAAACATTCAGTATTTC. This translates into CASSLVTTENIQYF.

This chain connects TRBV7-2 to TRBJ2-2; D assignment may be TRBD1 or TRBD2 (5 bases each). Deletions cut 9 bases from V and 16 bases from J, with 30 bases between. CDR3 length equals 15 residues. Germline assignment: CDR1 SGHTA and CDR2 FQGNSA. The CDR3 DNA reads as TGTGCCAGGGGCTCGGAGGCTGCGAGCACCGGGGCGCAGTTTTTT. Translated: CARGSEAASTGAQFF. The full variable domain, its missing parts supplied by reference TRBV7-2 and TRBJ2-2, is GAGVSQSPSNKVTEKGKDVELRCDPISGHTALYWYRQSLGQGLEFLIYFQGNSAPDKSGLPSDRFSAERTGGSVSTLTIQRTQQEDSAVYLCARGSEAASTGAQFFGEGSRLTVL.

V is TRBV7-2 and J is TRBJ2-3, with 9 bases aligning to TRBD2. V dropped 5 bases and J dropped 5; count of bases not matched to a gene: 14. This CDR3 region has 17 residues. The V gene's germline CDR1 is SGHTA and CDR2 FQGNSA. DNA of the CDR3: TGTGCCAGCAGCCGCGGGACGGGCGGGGGGGCCAAAGATACGCAGTATTTT. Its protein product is CASSRGTGGGAKDTQYF.

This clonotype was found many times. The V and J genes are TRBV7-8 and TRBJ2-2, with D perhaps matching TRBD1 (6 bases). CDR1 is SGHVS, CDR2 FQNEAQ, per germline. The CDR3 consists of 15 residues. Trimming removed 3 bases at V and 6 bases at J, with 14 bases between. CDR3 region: CASSFQGRFAGELFF. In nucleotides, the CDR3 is TGTGCCAGCAGCTTTCAGGGGAGATTCGCCGGGGAGCTGTTTTTT. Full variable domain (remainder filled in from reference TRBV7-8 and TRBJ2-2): GAGVSQSPRYKVAKRGQDVALRCDPISGHVSLFWYQQALGQGPEFLTYFQNEAQLDKSGLPSDRFFAERPEGSVSTLKIQRTQQEDSAVYLCASSFQGRFAGELFFGEGSRLTVL.

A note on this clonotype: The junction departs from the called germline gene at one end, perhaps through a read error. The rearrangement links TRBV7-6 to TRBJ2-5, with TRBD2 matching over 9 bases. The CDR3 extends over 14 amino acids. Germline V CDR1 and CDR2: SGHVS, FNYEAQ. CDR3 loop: CARRGGGDQDTQYF. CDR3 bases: TGTGCCAGGCGCGGGGGGGGGGACCAAGATACCCAGTATTTC.

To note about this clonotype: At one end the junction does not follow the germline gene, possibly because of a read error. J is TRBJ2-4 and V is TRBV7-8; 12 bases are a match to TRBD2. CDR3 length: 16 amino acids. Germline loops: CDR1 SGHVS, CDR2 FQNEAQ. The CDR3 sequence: CASSNLAGGASNTQYF. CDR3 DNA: TGTGCCAGCAGCAACCTAGCGGGGGGGGCCAGTAACACTCAGTACTTC. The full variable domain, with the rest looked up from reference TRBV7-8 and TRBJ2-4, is GAGVSQSPRYKVAKRGQDVALRCDPISGHVSLFWYQQALGQGPEFLTYFQNEAQLDKSGLPSDRFFAERPEGSVSTLKIQRTQQEDSAVYLCASSNLAGGASNTQYFGAGTRLSVL.

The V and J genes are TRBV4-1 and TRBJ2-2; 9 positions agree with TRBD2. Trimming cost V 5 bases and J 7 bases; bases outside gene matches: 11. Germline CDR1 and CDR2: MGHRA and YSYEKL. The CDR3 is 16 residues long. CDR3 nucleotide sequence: TGCGCCAGCAGCTTTCGAGGGACTAGCCATCTCGGGGAGCTGTTTTTT. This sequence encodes CASSFRGTSHLGELFF.

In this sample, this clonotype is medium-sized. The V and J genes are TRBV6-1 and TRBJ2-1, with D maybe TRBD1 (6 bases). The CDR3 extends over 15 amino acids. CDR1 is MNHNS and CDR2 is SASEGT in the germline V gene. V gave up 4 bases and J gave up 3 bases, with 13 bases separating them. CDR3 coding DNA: TGTGCCAGCAGTGCGGGACACCCGAGCTACAATGAGCAGTTCTTC. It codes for CASSAGHPSYNEQFF.

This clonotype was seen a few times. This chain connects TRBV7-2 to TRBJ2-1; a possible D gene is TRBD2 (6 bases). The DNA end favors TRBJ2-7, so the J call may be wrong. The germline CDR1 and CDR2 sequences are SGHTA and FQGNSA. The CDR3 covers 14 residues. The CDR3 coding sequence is TGTGCCAGTATGCGCGGGGTAGGCTTGGGAGAGCAGTACTTC. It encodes CASMRGVGLGEQYF.

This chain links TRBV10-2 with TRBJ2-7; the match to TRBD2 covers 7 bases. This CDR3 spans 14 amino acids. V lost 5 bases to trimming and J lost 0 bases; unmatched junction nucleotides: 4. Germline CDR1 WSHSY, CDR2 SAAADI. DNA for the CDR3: TGCGCCAGCAGTACTAGCGCCCACTCCTACGAGCAGTACTTC. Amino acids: CASSTSAHSYEQYF.

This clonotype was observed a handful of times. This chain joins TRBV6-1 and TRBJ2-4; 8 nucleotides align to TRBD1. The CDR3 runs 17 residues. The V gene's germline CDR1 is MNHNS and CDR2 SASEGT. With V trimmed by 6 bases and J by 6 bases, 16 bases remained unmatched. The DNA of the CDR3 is TGTGCCAGCAGCCAAAGCTTCTCCCTCGGGACAGGAAACATTCAGTACTTC. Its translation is CASSQSFSLGTGNIQYF.

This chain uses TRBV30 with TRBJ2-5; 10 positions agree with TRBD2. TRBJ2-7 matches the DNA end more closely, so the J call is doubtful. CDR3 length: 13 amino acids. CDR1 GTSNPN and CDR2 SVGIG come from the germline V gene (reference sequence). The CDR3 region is CAWTSGGALEQYF. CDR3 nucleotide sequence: TGTGCCTGGACAAGCGGGGGGGCCCTCGAGCAGTACTTC.

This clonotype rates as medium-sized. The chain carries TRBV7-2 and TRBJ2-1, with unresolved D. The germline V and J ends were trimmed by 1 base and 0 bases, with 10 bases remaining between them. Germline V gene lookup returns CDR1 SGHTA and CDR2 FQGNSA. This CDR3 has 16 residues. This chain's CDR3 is CASSLGPSVSYNEQFF. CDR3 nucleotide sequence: TGTGCCAGCAGCTTAGGTCCCTCAGTCTCCTACAATGAGCAGTTCTTC.

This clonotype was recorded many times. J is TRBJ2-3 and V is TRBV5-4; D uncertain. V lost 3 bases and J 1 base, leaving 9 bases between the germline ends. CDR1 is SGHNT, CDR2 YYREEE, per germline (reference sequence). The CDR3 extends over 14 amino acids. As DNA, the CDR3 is TGTGCCAGCAGCTCCCCCATGGGCACAGATACGCAGTATTTT. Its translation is CASSSPMGTDTQYF.

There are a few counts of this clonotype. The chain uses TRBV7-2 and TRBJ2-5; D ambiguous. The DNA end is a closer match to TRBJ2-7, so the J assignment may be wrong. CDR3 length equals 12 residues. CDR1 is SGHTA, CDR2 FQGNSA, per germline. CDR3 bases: TGTGCCAGCAGCTCTGTACGCTACGAGCAGTACTTC. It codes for CASSSVRYEQYF.

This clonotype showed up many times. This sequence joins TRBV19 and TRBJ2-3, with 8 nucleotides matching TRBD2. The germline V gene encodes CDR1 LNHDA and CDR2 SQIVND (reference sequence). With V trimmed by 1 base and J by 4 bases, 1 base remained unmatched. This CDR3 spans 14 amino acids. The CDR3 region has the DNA TGTGCCAGTAGTATAGCGGGGGGGCCAGATACGCAGTATTTT. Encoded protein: CASSIAGGPDTQYF.

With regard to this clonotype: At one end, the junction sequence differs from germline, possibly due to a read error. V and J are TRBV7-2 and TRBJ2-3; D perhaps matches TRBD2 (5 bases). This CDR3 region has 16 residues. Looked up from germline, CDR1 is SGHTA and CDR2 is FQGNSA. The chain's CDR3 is CASSPRDAGIGETQYF. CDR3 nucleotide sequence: TGTGCCAGCAGCCCTCGAGATGCAGGCATCGGGGAGACCCAGTACTTT.

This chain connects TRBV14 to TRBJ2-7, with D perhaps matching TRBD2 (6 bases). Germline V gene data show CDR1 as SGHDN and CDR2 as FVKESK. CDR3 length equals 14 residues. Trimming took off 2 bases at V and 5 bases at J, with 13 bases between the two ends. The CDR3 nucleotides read TGTGCCAGCAGCCAAATAGGAGGGGTCAACGAGCAGTACTTC. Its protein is CASSQIGGVNEQYF.

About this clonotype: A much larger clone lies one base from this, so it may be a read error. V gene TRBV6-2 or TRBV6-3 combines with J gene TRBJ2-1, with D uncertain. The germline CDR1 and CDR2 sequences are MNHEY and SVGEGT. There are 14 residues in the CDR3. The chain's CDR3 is CASSYFGSYNEHFF. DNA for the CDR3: TGTGCCAGCAGTTACTTTGGCTCCTACAATGAGCACTTCTTC.

The CDR3 bases are TGTGCCAGCGGAGGGTCCCTGAGCACAGATACGCAGTTTTTT. Translation: CASGGSLSTDTQFF. The J gene is TRBJ2-2, the V gene TRBV7-2; D might be TRBD2 (6 bases). CDR1 and CDR2 (germline): SGHTA, FQGNSA. V was pared by 8 bases and J by 16 bases, with 26 bases between. The CDR3 runs 14 residues.

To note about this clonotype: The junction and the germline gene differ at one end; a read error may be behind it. CDR3 amino acids: CASSREPGLGAKDTQYF. DNA of the CDR3: TGTGCCAGCAGCCGCGAACCGGGGCTGGGGGCCAAAGATACTCAGTATTTT. The chain employs TRBV7-3 and TRBJ2-3, with D tentatively TRBD1 (6 bases). CDR1 and CDR2 (germline): SGHTA, FQGTGA. The CDR3 has 17 amino acids.

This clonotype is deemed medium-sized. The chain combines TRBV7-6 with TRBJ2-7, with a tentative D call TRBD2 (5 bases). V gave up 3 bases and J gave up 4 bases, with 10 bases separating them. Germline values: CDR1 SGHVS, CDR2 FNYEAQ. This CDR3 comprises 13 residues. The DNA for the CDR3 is TGTGCCAGCAGCTTGTCTGAGGGATACGAGCAGTACTTC. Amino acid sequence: CASSLSEGYEQYF.

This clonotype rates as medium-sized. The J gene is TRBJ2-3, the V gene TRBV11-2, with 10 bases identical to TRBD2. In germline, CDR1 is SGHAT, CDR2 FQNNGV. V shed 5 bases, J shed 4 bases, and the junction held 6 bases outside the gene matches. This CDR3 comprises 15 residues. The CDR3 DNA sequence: TGTGCCAGCAGCCCGAGCGGGGGGGCCGCAGATACGCAGTATTTT. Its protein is CASSPSGGAADTQYF. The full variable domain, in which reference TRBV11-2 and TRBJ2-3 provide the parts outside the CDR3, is EAGVAQSPRYKIIEKRQSVAFWCNPISGHATLYWYQQILGQGPKLLIQFQNNGVVDDSQLPKDRFSAERLKGVDSTLKIQPAKLEDSAVYLCASSPSGGAADTQYFGPGTRLTVL.

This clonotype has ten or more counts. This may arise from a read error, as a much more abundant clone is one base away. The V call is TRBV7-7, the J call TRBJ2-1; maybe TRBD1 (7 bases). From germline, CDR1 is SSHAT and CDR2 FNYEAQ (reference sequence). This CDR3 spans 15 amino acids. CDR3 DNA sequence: TGTGCTAGCAGCTTATCGGGGCAGGGGGGAGAGACCCAGTTCTTC. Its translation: CASSLSGQGGETQFF.

The DNA of the CDR3 is TGTGCCAGCAGTCTCACTCACGGGACATCGGAGCAGTTCTTC. Translating gives CASSLTHGTSEQFF. The chain is built from TRBV6-5 and TRBJ2-1; D might be TRBD1 (6 bases). V dropped 5 bases and J dropped 10 bases, with 18 bases sitting between them. Looked up from germline, CDR1 is MNHEY and CDR2 is SVGAGI. CDR3 size: 14 residues.